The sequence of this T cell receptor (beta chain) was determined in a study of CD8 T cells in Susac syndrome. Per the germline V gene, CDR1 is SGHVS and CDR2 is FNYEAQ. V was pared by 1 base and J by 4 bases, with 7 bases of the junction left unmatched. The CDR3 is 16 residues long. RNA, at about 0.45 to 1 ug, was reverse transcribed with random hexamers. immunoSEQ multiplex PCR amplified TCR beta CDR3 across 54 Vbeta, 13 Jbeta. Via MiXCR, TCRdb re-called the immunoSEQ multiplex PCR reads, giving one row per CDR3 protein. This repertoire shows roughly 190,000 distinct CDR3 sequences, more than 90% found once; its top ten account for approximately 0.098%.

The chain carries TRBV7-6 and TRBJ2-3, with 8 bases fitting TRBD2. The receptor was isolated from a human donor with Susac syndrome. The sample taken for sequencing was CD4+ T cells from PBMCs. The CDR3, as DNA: TGTGCCAGCAGCTTAGTGAGCGGGGGTTATCCAGATACGCAGTATTTT. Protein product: CASSLVSGGYPDTQYF.